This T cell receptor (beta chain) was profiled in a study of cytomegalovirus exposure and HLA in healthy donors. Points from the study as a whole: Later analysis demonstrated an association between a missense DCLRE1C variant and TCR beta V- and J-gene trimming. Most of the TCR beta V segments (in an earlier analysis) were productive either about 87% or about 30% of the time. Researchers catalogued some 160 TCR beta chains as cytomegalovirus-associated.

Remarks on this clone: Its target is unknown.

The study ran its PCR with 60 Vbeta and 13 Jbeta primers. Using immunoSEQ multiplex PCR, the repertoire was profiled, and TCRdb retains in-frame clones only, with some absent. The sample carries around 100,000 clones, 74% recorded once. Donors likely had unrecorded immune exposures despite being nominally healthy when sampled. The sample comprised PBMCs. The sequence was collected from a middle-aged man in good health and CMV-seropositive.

The CDR3 DNA sequence: TGTGCCAGCAGTGAAGCTTTTGAACTAGCGGGGGGCCGGGGTACGCAGTATTTT. It codes for CASSEAFELAGGRGTQYF. The rearrangement links TRBV2 to TRBJ2-3; 12 nucleotides line up with TRBD2. CDR3 length equals 18 residues. Germline CDR1 SNHLY, CDR2 FYNNEI. The V and J ends lost 0 bases and 8 bases, in that order; junction bases with no gene match: 12.